This T cell receptor (beta chain) was observed in a study of T cell responses to AZD1222 COVID-19 vaccine. Regarding the study as a whole: Just six or seven AZD1222 recipients tested seropositive at baseline. An increase in Spike-specific TCR breadth and depth was observed after two AZD1222 doses. CD4 TCRs covered the whole spike, strongest at regions 160-218 and 743-854.

Germline lookup yields CDR1 LNHDA and CDR2 SQIVND (reference sequence). V dropped 3 bases and J dropped 3; count of bases not matched to a gene: 10. The length of the CDR3 is 17 residues. Data came from immunoSEQ multiplex PCR; TCRdb stores just in-frame clones and leaves some out. This sample yields some 150,000 clones, of which 90% to 95% are seen a single time; more than 0.7% belongs to the top ten. Concerning this clone: As yet, its antigen is unknown.

The J gene is TRBJ2-2, the V gene TRBV19; 7 bases are a match to TRBD2. The origin of this receptor is an adult in good health. Sequences were derived from peripheral blood, sampled on day 0 of MenACWY control vaccination. CDR3 sequence: CASSMMGRGTHTGELFF. In DNA, the CDR3 is TGTGCCAGTAGTATGATGGGGAGGGGCACTCACACCGGGGAGCTGTTTTTT.